This passage covers 11 T cell receptor beta chains from one sample sequenced in a study of CD8 T cells in ankylosing spondylitis. One entry per CDR3 protein, called by TCRdb with MiXCR from the 5' RACE reads. The sample holds about 190,000 distinct CDR3 sequences, over 10% seen once. Sequencing input: blood, either unsorted or a sorted T cell fraction (not recorded which). The receptors here all came from a female donor with ankylosing spondylitis or in good health (not recorded which).

This clonotype was seen at least ten times. This chain links TRBV6-5 with TRBJ2-7; no clear D. Germline CDR1 reads MNHEY; CDR2 reads SVGAGI. V was shortened by 0 bases and J by 0 bases, with 3 bases between the two germline ends. The CDR3 totals 13 residues. The CDR3 DNA sequence: TGTGCCAGCAGTTACTCTTACTCCTACGAGCAGTACTTC. As protein: CASSYSYSYEQYF.

This clonotype was detected ten times or more. V usage is TRBV20-1 and J usage is TRBJ2-7, with 8 bases fitting TRBD2. The CDR3 loop spans 13 amino acids. The trim removed 6 bases at V and 7 bases at J, leaving 11 bases unmatched. Germline CDR1 DFQATT, CDR2 SNEGSKA (reference sequence). The CDR3 spells CSAEVAGHREQYF. CDR3 DNA: TGCAGTGCCGAGGTAGCGGGACACAGGGAGCAGTACTTC.

This clonotype was detected ten times or more. The J gene is TRBJ2-1, the V gene TRBV6-5, with D perhaps assigned TRBD1 or TRBD2 (5 bases each). Germline loops: CDR1 MNHEY, CDR2 SVGAGI. The CDR3 runs 14 residues. Trimming left V 0 bases short and J 6 bases short, with 9 bases between. This chain's CDR3 is CASSYSGRPNEQFF. CDR3 nucleotide sequence: TGTGCCAGCAGTTACTCGGGACGCCCCAATGAGCAGTTCTTC.

This clonotype was found many times. This rearrangement joins TRBV12-3 or TRBV12-4 to TRBJ2-7, with TRBD1 matching over 11 bases. CDR3 size: 14 residues. Trimming at V came to 2 bases and at J to 6 bases, leaving 3 bases not matched to a gene. CDR3 DNA: TGTGCCAGCAGTTTACGGACAGGGGGCGGCGAGCAGTACTTC. Amino acids: CASSLRTGGGEQYF.

The chain combines TRBV19 with TRBJ2-5, with D possibly called TRBD1 or TRBD2 (5 bases each). This CDR3 region has 14 residues. The V gene's germline CDR1 is LNHDA and CDR2 SQIVND (reference sequence). Trimming removed 8 bases from V and 5 bases from J, with 18 bases in between. CDR3: CASRSVGGVETQYF. DNA for the CDR3: TGTGCCAGTCGGTCAGTTGGGGGAGTTGAGACCCAGTACTTC.

This clonotype was found many times. This rearrangement joins TRBV2 to TRBJ2-1; TRBD1 aligns across 7 bases. CDR1 and CDR2 (germline): SNHLY, FYNNEI. The CDR3 length is 17 residues. With V trimmed by 7 bases and J by 6 bases, 18 bases remained unmatched. For the CDR3, the DNA is TGTGCCAGCACCCTCCCAGGGGGAGCGGATAGGATCAATGAGCAGTTCTTC. Amino acids: CASTLPGGADRINEQFF.

This clonotype was picked up many times. The chain couples TRBV7-8 to TRBJ1-5, with TRBD1 as a possible D gene (5 bases). CDR3 size: 13 residues. Deletions cut 3 bases from V and 5 bases from J, with 8 bases between. CDR1 and CDR2 (germline): SGHVS, FQNEAQ. The CDR3 DNA reads as TGTGCCAGCAGCTTGGGGGGGGATCAGCCCCAGCATTTT. This codes for CASSLGGDQPQHF.

V and J are TRBV25-1 and TRBJ1-1; D is uncertain. The CDR3 runs 14 residues. The germline V gene encodes CDR1 MGHDK and CDR2 SYGVNS. V shed 6 bases and J shed 4 bases, with 15 bases lying between them. CDR3 sequence (DNA): TGTGCCAGCAGCCGGGCAGGACGAGGCACTGAAGCTTTCTTT. The encoded protein is CASSRAGRGTEAFF.

This clonotype has only a few counts. The chain is built from TRBV20-1 and TRBJ1-3; the D is unclear. CDR3 length: 16 amino acids. The V end lost 1 base, the J end lost 1 base, and 14 bases lay between the germline ends. Germline-derived CDR1 and CDR2 are DFQATT and SNEGSKA (reference sequence). The CDR3 DNA sequence: TGCAGTGCTAGAGCCGGGAGGTTCACTTCTGGAAACACCATATATTTT. It is translated as CSARAGRFTSGNTIYF.

The chain joins TRBV7-2 to TRBJ2-2; TRBD2 agrees at 8 bases. The CDR3 spans 14 residues. CDR1 and CDR2 (germline): SGHTA, FQGNSA. After removal of 3 bases from V and 5 bases from J, the junction contained 2 bases not matched to a gene. In DNA form, the CDR3 reads TGTGCCAGCAGCTTCGGGAGGGCTACCGGGGAGCTGTTTTTT. Its protein product is CASSFGRATGELFF.

The table lists this clonotype with many counts. The genes are TRBV29-1 and TRBJ1-1; weak D call: TRBD1 (5 bases). Germline-derived CDR1 and CDR2 are SQVTM and ANQGSEA. The germline V and J ends were trimmed by 0 bases and 4 bases, with 12 bases remaining between them. CDR3 length: 14 residues. The CDR3 reads CSVEDRRGRTEAFF. The CDR3 nucleotides are TGCAGCGTTGAAGATCGTCGGGGCCGCACTGAAGCTTTCTTT.